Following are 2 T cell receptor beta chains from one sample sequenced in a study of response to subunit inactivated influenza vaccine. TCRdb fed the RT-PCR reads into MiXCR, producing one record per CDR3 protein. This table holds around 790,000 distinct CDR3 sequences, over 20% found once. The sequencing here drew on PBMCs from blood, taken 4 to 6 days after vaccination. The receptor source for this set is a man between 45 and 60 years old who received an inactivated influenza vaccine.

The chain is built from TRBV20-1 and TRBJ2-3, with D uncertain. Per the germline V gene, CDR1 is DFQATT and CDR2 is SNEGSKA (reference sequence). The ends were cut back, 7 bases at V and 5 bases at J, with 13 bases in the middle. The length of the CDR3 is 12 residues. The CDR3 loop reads CSDSPSGDTQYF. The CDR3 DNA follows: TGCAGTGACTCACCCTCGGGAGATACGCAGTATTTT.

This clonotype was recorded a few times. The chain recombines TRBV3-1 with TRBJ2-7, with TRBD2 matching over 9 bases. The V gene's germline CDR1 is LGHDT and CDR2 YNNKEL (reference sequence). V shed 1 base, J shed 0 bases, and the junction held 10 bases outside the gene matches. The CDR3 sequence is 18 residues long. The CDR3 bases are TGTGCCAGCAGCCAAGTGGGCCTAGCGGGACGGAGCTCCTACGAGCAGTACTTC. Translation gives CASSQVGLAGRSSYEQYF.